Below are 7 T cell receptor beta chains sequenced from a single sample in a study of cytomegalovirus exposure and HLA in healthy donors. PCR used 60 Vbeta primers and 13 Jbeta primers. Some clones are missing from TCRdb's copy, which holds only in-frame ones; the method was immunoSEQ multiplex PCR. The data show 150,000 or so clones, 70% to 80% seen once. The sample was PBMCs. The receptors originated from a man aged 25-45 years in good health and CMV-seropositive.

The CDR3 DNA sequence: TGCGCCAGCAGCCCTTGGCTAGCGGGGGGCACGGATGAGCAGTTCTTC. Amino acids: CASSPWLAGGTDEQFF. The chain recombines TRBV5-1 with TRBJ2-1; TRBD2 agrees at 11 bases. This CDR3 region has 16 residues. CDR1 is SGHRS, CDR2 YFSETQ, per germline. Trimming removed 4 bases from V and 8 bases from J; junction bases left unmatched: 11.

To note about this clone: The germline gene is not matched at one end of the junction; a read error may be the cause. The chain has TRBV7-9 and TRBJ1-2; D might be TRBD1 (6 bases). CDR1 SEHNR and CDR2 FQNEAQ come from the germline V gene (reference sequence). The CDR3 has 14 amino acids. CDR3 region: CSSSFLHRDDGYTF. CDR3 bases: TGTTCCAGCAGCTTTCTACACAGGGACGATGGCTACACCTTC.

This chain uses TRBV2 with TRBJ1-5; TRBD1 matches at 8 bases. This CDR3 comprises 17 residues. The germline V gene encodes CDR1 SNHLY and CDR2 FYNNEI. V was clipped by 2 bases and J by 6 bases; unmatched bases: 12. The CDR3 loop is CASSERDRLVSVQPQHF. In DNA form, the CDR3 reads TGTGCCAGCAGTGAAAGGGACAGGCTGGTGAGCGTTCAGCCCCAGCATTTT.

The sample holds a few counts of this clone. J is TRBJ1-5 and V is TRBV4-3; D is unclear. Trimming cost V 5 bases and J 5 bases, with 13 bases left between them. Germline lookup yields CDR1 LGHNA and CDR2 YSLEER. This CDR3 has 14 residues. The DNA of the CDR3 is TGCGCCAGCAGCGAAGCCGGGTCACATCAGCCCCAGCATTTT. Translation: CASSEAGSHQPQHF.

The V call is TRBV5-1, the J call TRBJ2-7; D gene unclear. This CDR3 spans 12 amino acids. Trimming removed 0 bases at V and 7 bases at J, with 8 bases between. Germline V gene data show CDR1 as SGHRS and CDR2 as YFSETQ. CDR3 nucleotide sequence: TGCGCCAGCAGCTTGGTACCAGGTGAGCAGTACTTC. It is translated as CASSLVPGEQYF. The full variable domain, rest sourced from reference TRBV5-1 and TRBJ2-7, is KAGVTQTPRYLIKTRGQQVTLSCSPISGHRSVSWYQQTPGQGLQFLFEYFSETQRNKGNFPGRFSGRQFSNSRSEMNVSTLELGDSALYLCASSLVPGEQYFGPGTRLTVT.

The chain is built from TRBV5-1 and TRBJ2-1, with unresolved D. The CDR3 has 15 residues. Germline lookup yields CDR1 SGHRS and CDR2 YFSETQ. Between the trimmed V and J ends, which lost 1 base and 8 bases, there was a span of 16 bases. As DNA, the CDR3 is TGCGCCAGCAGCTTGTCCGGGTTGAGGTCGGATGAGCAGTTCTTC. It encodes CASSLSGLRSDEQFF.

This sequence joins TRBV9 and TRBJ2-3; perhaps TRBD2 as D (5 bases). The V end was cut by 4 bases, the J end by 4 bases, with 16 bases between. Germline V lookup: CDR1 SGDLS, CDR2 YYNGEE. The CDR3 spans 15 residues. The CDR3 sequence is CASSSPLGAADTQYF. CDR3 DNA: TGTGCCAGCAGCTCCCCACTAGGAGCGGCAGATACGCAGTATTTT.